This T cell receptor (beta chain) was sequenced in a study of T cell responses to AZD1222 COVID-19 vaccine. Regarding the study as a whole: The study reported that nearly half of spike-specific TCRs target unmutated variant regions. The study found vaccine-associated CD4 TCRs spanning spike, dominant at 160-218 and 743-854. The donors showed a predominance of white British ancestry and of females, with possible underestimation of clonal diversity.

Method: immunoSEQ multiplex PCR; TCRdb's copy keeps in-frame clones and lacks some. The repertoire has fewer than 200,000 clones, about 91% of them found once; the top ten carry under 14%. Regarding this clone: Its antigen is not identified.

CDR3 length: 11 residues. Per germline, CDR1 KGHSH and CDR2 LQKENI. V was pared by 3 bases and J by 11 bases, with 10 bases between. The V call is TRBV18, the J call TRBJ1-1; no firm D call. The specimen comprised peripheral blood, sampled 28 days after the second AZD1222 dose. This TCR derives from an adult who received the AZD1222 COVID-19 vaccine. The DNA for the CDR3 is TGTGCCAGCTCACCGTCAGATGGGGCTTTCTTT. Protein: CASSPSDGAFF. Using reference TRBV18 and TRBJ1-1 for the parts outside the CDR3, the full variable domain is NAGVMQNPRHLVRRRGQEARLRCSPMKGHSHVYWYRQLPEEGLKFMVYLQKENIIDESGMPKERFSAEFPKEGPSILRIQQVVRGDSAAYFCASSPSDGAFFGQGTRLTVV.